Following are 24 T cell receptor beta chains from one sample sequenced in a study of response to subunit inactivated influenza vaccine. TCRdb re-called the RT-PCR reads with MiXCR, one entry per CDR3 protein. The data contain around 500,000 distinct CDR3 sequences, about a tenth of them seen just once; the ten biggest clones take up 10% to 15%. The sequencing here drew on PBMCs from blood, taken 45 days after vaccination. These receptors all stem from a man aged 50 to 60 who received an inactivated influenza vaccine.

The sample holds many counts of this clonotype. CDR3 nucleotides: TGTGCCAGCAGCTTAACAGGGGACGAAGCTTTCTTT. The encoded protein is CASSLTGDEAFF. This chain links TRBV7-6 with TRBJ1-1, with 7 bases that match TRBD1. Germline trimming cut 2 bases from V and 8 bases from J; bases unmatched to any gene: 2. This CDR3 has 12 amino acids. Germline assignment: CDR1 SGHVS and CDR2 FNYEAQ. Looking up the rest from reference TRBV7-6 and TRBJ1-1 gives the full variable domain: GAGVSQSPRYKVTKRGQDVALRCDPISGHVSLYWYRQALGQGPEFLTYFNYEAQQDKSGLPNDRFSAERPEGSISTLTIQRTEQRDSAMYRCASSLTGDEAFFGQGTRLTVV.

The chain couples TRBV6-2 or TRBV6-3 to TRBJ1-5; no clear D. Trimming left V 2 bases short and J 5 bases short, with 7 bases between. This CDR3 has 13 residues. Germline V CDR1 and CDR2: MNHEY, SVGEGT. For the CDR3, the DNA is TGTGCCAGCAGTTACCCCCCACATCAGCCCCAGCATTTT. Its translation is CASSYPPHQPQHF.

This clonotype has just a few counts. The chain joins TRBV10-2 to TRBJ2-3; 11 bases line up with TRBD2. The trim removed 6 bases at V and 4 bases at J, leaving 0 bases unmatched. Germline V CDR1 and CDR2: WSHSY, SAAADI. The CDR3 covers 13 residues. This CDR3 reads CASRLAGADTQYF. DNA for the CDR3: TGCGCCAGCAGACTAGCGGGAGCAGATACGCAGTATTTT.

This clonotype was counted ten times or more. The rearrangement links TRBV10-3 to TRBJ1-1; D is perhaps TRBD1 (5 bases). Trimming removed 0 bases from V and 4 bases from J, with 12 bases in between. The CDR3 sequence is 15 residues long. Germline V lookup: CDR1 ENHRY, CDR2 SYGVKD. CDR3 nucleotides: TGTGCCATCAGTGAGTCCGGGGGATCAGGCACTGAAGCTTTCTTT. Translation: CAISESGGSGTEAFF.

This clonotype turned up a few times. The chain recombines TRBV15 with TRBJ2-5, with 7 bases aligning to TRBD2. Germline lookup yields CDR1 LNHNV and CDR2 YYDKDF (reference sequence). The CDR3 loop spans 14 amino acids. With V trimmed by 6 bases and J by 9 bases, 13 bases remained unmatched. CDR3 nucleotides: TGTGCCACCAGTGTGTTGCGGGAGCGATCGTCCCAGTACTTC. Encoded protein: CATSVLRERSSQYF.

The rearrangement uses TRBV10-3 and TRBJ2-3; 9 nucleotides agree with TRBD2. The germline CDR1 and CDR2 sequences are ENHRY and SYGVKD. V was pared by 7 bases and J by 3 bases, with 11 bases of the junction left unmatched. The length of the CDR3 is 16 residues. Here the CDR3 DNA reads TGTGCCATCAATGCCCAGCGGGGGGACGGGACAGATACGCAGTATTTT. It translates to CAINAQRGDGTDTQYF.

The chain employs TRBV7-2 and TRBJ1-3; 7 nucleotides align to TRBD1. V shed 6 bases, J shed 0 bases, and the junction held 11 bases outside the gene matches. CDR1 is SGHTA and CDR2 is FQGNSA in the germline V gene. The CDR3 length is 17 residues. The CDR3 region is CASSQRQGLNSGNTIYF. CDR3 nucleotides: TGTGCCAGCAGTCAACGACAGGGACTAAACTCTGGAAACACCATATATTTT.

This clonotype came up a few times. This sequence joins TRBV7-6 and TRBJ1-1, with D perhaps TRBD1 (6 bases). CDR3 length: 15 residues. Trimming pared 1 base from V and 1 base from J, leaving 10 bases between. Germline V lookup: CDR1 SGHVS, CDR2 FNYEAQ. The CDR3: CASSLVEGGNTEAFF. The CDR3 DNA reads as TGTGCCAGCAGCTTAGTGGAGGGGGGGAACACTGAAGCTTTCTTT.

The chain joins TRBV5-1 to TRBJ2-7; no clear D. Trimming removed 4 bases at V and 5 bases at J, with 13 bases between. This CDR3 contains 13 residues. Germline V gene data show CDR1 as SGHRS and CDR2 as YFSETQ. CDR3 region: CASSPVTSNEQYF. The CDR3 coding sequence is TGCGCCAGCAGCCCAGTGACCTCGAACGAGCAGTACTTC. The full variable domain, with the rest looked up from reference TRBV5-1 and TRBJ2-7, is KAGVTQTPRYLIKTRGQQVTLSCSPISGHRSVSWYQQTPGQGLQFLFEYFSETQRNKGNFPGRFSGRQFSNSRSEMNVSTLELGDSALYLCASSPVTSNEQYFGPGTRLTVT.

The chain is built from TRBV4-1 and TRBJ2-3; 7 nucleotides match TRBD2. CDR1 and CDR2 (germline): MGHRA, YSYEKL. The CDR3 has 16 residues. The trim removed 2 bases at V and 0 bases at J, leaving 5 bases unmatched. The CDR3 here is CASSQLLAASTDTQYF. DNA of the CDR3: TGCGCCAGCAGCCAACTTCTAGCGGCGAGCACAGATACGCAGTATTTT.

This clonotype was seen repeatedly, ten times or more. The chain has TRBV29-1 and TRBJ2-7, with 9 bases identical to TRBD1. CDR1 SQVTM and CDR2 ANQGSEA come from the germline V gene. The ends lost 6 bases at V and 2 bases at J; junction bases unmatched: 11. CDR3 size: 15 residues. CDR3 DNA sequence: TGCAGCGTCGCACCCGGGACAGGGAATCCCTACGAGCAGTACTTC. Encoded protein: CSVAPGTGNPYEQYF.

This clonotype appeared a few times. V is TRBV7-9 and J is TRBJ1-2; D remains unclear. Germline loops: CDR1 SEHNR, CDR2 FQNEAQ (reference sequence). Trimming pared 6 bases from V and 0 bases from J, leaving 5 bases between. This CDR3 comprises 12 residues. As DNA, the CDR3 is TGTGCCAGCAGGGGAGCTAACTATGGCTACACCTTC. Amino acid sequence: CASRGANYGYTF.

This clonotype was seen at least ten times. The chain joins TRBV3-1 to TRBJ1-1, with D possibly TRBD1 on 5 matching bases. The CDR3 is 14 residues long. CDR1 is LGHDT, CDR2 YNNKEL, per germline (reference sequence). With 1 base removed from V and 1 base from J, the gap between germline ends came to 7 bases. CDR3 residues: CASSQAGRNTEAFF. CDR3 DNA sequence: TGTGCCAGCAGCCAAGCGGGACGGAACACTGAAGCTTTCTTT.

This clonotype was seen more than once but under ten times. The chain links TRBV11-2 to TRBJ2-1; the match to TRBD2 covers 10 bases. V was pared by 5 bases and J by 7 bases, with 11 bases of the junction left unmatched. The CDR3 is 16 amino acids. CDR1 SGHAT and CDR2 FQNNGV come from the germline V gene. The CDR3 loop reads CASSRRRTSGVNEQFF. The CDR3 DNA follows: TGTGCCAGCAGCCGACGTCGAACTAGCGGGGTAAATGAGCAGTTCTTC.

Only a few counts were recorded for this clonotype. V usage is TRBV12-3 or TRBV12-4 and J usage is TRBJ2-1, with 14 bases that match TRBD2. Trimming at V came to 0 bases and at J to 9 bases, leaving 1 base not matched to a gene. This CDR3 has 15 amino acids. Here the CDR3 reads CASSLAGLAGGEQFF. CDR3 nucleotides: TGTGCCAGCAGTTTAGCCGGACTAGCGGGAGGTGAGCAGTTCTTC.

Only a few counts were recorded for this clonotype. This rearrangement joins TRBV4-2 to TRBJ2-7; 13 bases align to TRBD2. The V and J ends lost 4 bases and 0 bases, in that order; junction bases with no gene match: 6. CDR1 and CDR2 from the germline V gene are LGHNA and YNFKEQ. This CDR3 is 17 amino acids long. The CDR3: CASSRGLAGVNSYEQYF. The CDR3 DNA reads as TGTGCCAGCAGCCGCGGACTAGCGGGAGTTAACTCCTACGAGCAGTACTTC.

The chain has TRBV6-1 and TRBJ2-7; no clear D gene. Trimming left V 8 bases short and J 0 bases short, with 11 bases between. CDR1 and CDR2 from the germline V gene are MNHNS and SASEGT. This CDR3 is 13 amino acids long. The DNA of the CDR3 is TGTGCCAGCGGCATGGCATCCTCCTACGAGCAGTACTTC. This translates into CASGMASSYEQYF.

V and J are TRBV15 and TRBJ2-3; 8 nucleotides align to TRBD1. Germline V gene sequence: CDR1 LNHNV, CDR2 YYDKDF (reference sequence). With V trimmed by 4 bases and J by 1 base, 4 bases remained unmatched. The CDR3 is made up of 15 amino acids. The CDR3: CATSMKTGGTDTQYF. DNA of the CDR3: TGTGCCACCAGCATGAAGACAGGGGGCACAGATACGCAGTATTTT.

This clonotype has a handful of counts. The chain is built from TRBV29-1 and TRBJ1-1; D is uncertain. The CDR3 covers 15 residues. CDR1 and CDR2 (germline): SQVTM, ANQGSEA. V was cut by 6 bases and J by 0 bases, with 17 bases left in between. The CDR3 loop reads CSVAYMGNLNTEAFF. The CDR3 region has the DNA TGCAGCGTCGCCTACATGGGGAACTTGAACACTGAAGCTTTCTTT.

Many counts were recorded for this clonotype. V is TRBV20-1 and J is TRBJ2-3, with 11 bases that match TRBD2. Germline trimming cut 2 bases from V and 5 bases from J; bases unmatched to any gene: 9. The CDR3 spans 16 residues. The germline V gene encodes CDR1 DFQATT and CDR2 SNEGSKA (reference sequence). In DNA, the CDR3 is TGCAGTGCTAGACCCACTAGCGGGAGAAGAGGAGATACGCAGTATTTT. The encoded protein is CSARPTSGRRGDTQYF.

The chain is built from TRBV28 and TRBJ2-3; TRBD2 matches 8 bases. This CDR3 has 15 residues. Germline CDR1 and CDR2: MDHEN and SYDVKM. The V segment lost 4 bases and the J segment 1 base; nucleotides outside the gene matches: 4. CDR3 sequence reads: CASSSKTSGTDTQYF. The CDR3, as DNA: TGTGCCAGCAGTTCCAAGACTAGCGGCACAGATACGCAGTATTTT.

V gene TRBV20-1 combines with J gene TRBJ2-7, with TRBD2 matching over 10 bases. This CDR3 region has 15 residues. Germline V gene lookup returns CDR1 DFQATT and CDR2 SNEGSKA (reference sequence). The junction had 8 bases not matched to a gene; V was cut back by 3 bases and J by 3 bases. This chain's CDR3 is CSASKREGPFYEQYF. The CDR3 region has the DNA TGCAGTGCTAGTAAGCGGGAGGGCCCTTTCTACGAGCAGTACTTC.

This clonotype was counted a few times. The genes are TRBV4-1 and TRBJ1-6, with D tentatively TRBD1 (5 bases). The V gene lost 1 base and the J gene lost 7 bases, with 11 bases spanning the gap. In germline, CDR1 is MGHRA, CDR2 YSYEKL. This CDR3 contains 15 residues. CDR3 bases: TGCGCCAGCAGCCAAGGGGGCAGTCCCAATTCACCCCTCCACTTT. This codes for CASSQGGSPNSPLHF.

This clonotype was counted only a few times. J is TRBJ1-5 and V is TRBV20-1; D is uncertain. The CDR3 sequence is 13 residues long. V lost 0 bases and J 9 bases, leaving 12 bases between the germline ends. CDR1 and CDR2 from the germline V gene are DFQATT and SNEGSKA (reference sequence). CDR3 in DNA: TGCAGTGCTAGAGAAACCGGGGAAGGGCCCCAGCATTTT. Encoded protein: CSARETGEGPQHF.